Shown below are 9 T cell receptor beta chains from a single sample sequenced in a study of blood T cells in healthy people across ages. Together with a sample-barcoded 5' primer, a J-beta primer mix was included in a second PCR lasting about 7 to 11 cycles. Using its own MiXCR run on the 5' RACE reads, TCRdb lists one record per CDR3 protein. Among around 850,000 distinct CDR3 sequences, around 36% were seen once, and the ten largest hold 13%. Sequenced input: blood. The receptors come from a man in his late teens or twenties in good health.

Points on this clonotype: The junction departs from the called germline gene at one end, perhaps through a read error. The V and J genes are TRBV3-1 and TRBJ2-6; TRBD1 might be the D (6 bases). Looked up from germline, CDR1 is LGHDT and CDR2 is YNNKEL (reference sequence). The CDR3 totals 16 residues. In nucleotides, the CDR3 is TGTACCAGCAGCCCAGGGGAGATCCCTGGGGCCAACGTCCTGACTTTC. Translating gives CTSSPGEIPGANVLTF.

The chain carries TRBV19 and TRBJ2-2; no firm D call. The germline V gene has CDR1 LNHDA and CDR2 SQIVND (reference sequence). The CDR3 length is 13 residues. V shed 6 bases and J shed 7 bases, with 12 bases lying between them. In nucleotides, the CDR3 is TGTGCCAGTAGCCAGTACGCGAGCGGGGAGCTGTTTTTT. Its translation: CASSQYASGELFF. Variable domain in full (rest from reference TRBV19 and TRBJ2-2): DGGITQSPKYLFRKEGQNVTLSCEQNLNHDAMYWYRQDPGQGLRLIYYSQIVNDFQKGDIAEGYSVSREKKESFPLTVTSAQKNPTAFYLCASSQYASGELFFGEGSRLTVL.

This clonotype was seen many times. V and J are TRBV12-3 or TRBV12-4 and TRBJ2-3, with 8 bases aligning to TRBD1. V was clipped by 6 bases and J by 1 base; unmatched bases: 6. This CDR3 has 15 residues. This chain's CDR3 is CASSLDRGGTDTQYF. In DNA, the CDR3 is TGTGCCAGCAGCCTAGACAGGGGAGGCACAGATACGCAGTATTTT.

This clonotype was detected many times. The rearrangement links TRBV10-3 to TRBJ2-6; no reliable D call. The CDR3 runs to 13 residues. Per germline, CDR1 ENHRY and CDR2 SYGVKD. Trimming cost V 6 bases and J 2 bases, with 5 bases left between them. CDR3 nucleotide sequence: TGTGCCATCAGCCAAACTGGGGCCAACGTCCTGACTTTC. Protein sequence: CAISQTGANVLTF.

In the case of this clonotype: This may be a read error, as it is one base from a much larger clone. The rearrangement links TRBV29-1 to TRBJ2-3; 8 bases align to TRBD2. Germline assignment: CDR1 SQVTM and CDR2 ANQGSEA. The CDR3 covers 14 residues. CDR3 protein: CNVKSGGTTDTQYF. In DNA, the CDR3 is TGCAACGTTAAAAGCGGGGGTACCACAGATACGCAGTATTTT.

A few counts support this clonotype. The rearrangement joins TRBV20-1 to TRBJ2-1, with 9 positions matching TRBD1. Germline-derived CDR1 and CDR2 are DFQATT and SNEGSKA (reference sequence). J was trimmed by 8 bases and V by 0 bases; bases with no gene match: 5. The CDR3 loop spans 14 amino acids. CDR3 DNA: TGCAGTGCTAGAGACCAGGACAGGGGCTATGAGCAGTTCTTC. Residues: CSARDQDRGYEQFF.

The genes are TRBV6-1 and TRBJ2-1; tentatively, D is TRBD1 or TRBD2 (5 bases each). V was cut by 6 bases and J by 8 bases, with 20 bases left in between. This CDR3 is 15 amino acids long. Germline V CDR1 and CDR2: MNHNS, SASEGT. The CDR3 sequence is CASSYEGPWIDEQFF. The CDR3 DNA sequence: TGTGCCAGCAGCTACGAGGGACCCTGGATAGATGAGCAGTTCTTC.

This rearrangement joins TRBV29-1 to TRBJ1-2; TRBD1 is a possible D gene (6 bases). The CDR3 has 14 residues. Per the germline V gene, CDR1 is SQVTM and CDR2 is ANQGSEA. Trimming removed 2 bases from V and 2 bases from J, with 12 bases in between. The CDR3 here is CSVESQGMNYGYTF. The CDR3, as DNA: TGCAGCGTTGAAAGTCAGGGGATGAACTATGGCTACACCTTC.

The chain is built from TRBV5-1 and TRBJ1-6, with no clear D. Germline CDR1 reads SGHRS; CDR2 reads YFSETQ. CDR3 length: 14 amino acids. Trimming cost V 6 bases and J 7 bases, with 14 bases left between them. The CDR3 nucleotides read TGCGCCAGCAACGAGGTACAGAGAAATTCACCCCTCCACTTT. Amino acids: CASNEVQRNSPLHF.